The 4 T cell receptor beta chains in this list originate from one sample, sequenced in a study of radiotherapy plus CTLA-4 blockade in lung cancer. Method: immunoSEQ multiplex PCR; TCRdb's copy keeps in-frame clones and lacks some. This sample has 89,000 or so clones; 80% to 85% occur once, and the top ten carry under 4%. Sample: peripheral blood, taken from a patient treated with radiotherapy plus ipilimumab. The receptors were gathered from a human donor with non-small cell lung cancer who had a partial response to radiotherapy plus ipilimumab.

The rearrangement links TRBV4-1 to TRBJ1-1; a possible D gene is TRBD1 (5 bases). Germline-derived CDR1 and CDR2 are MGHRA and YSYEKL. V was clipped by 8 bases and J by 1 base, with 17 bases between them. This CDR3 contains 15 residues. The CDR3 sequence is CASGGEDNQNTEAFF. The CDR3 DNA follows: TGCGCCAGCGGGGGGGAGGACAACCAGAACACTGAAGCTTTCTTT.

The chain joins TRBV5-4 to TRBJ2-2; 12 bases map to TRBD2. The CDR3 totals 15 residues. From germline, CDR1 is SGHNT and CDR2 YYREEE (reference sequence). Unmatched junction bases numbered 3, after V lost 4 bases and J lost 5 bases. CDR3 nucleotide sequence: TGTGCCAGCAGCGATGGGACTAGCGGGACCGGGGAGCTGTTTTTT. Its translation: CASSDGTSGTGELFF.

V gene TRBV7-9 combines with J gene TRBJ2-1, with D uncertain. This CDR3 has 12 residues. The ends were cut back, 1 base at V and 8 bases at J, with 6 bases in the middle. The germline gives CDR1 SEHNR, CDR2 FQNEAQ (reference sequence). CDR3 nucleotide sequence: TGTGCCAGCAGCTTAGTTGCGGATGAGCAGTTCTTC. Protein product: CASSLVADEQFF.

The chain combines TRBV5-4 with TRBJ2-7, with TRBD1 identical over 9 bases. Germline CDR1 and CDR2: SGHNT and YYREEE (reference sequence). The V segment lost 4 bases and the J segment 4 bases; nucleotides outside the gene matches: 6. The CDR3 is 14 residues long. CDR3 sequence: CASSLSGQGYEQYF. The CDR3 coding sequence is TGTGCCAGCAGCCTCTCCGGACAGGGGTACGAGCAGTACTTC. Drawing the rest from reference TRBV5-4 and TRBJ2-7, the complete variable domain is ETGVTQSPTHLIKTRGQQVTLRCSSQSGHNTVSWYQQALGQGPQFIFQYYREEENGRGNFPPRFSGLQFPNYSSELNVNALELDDSALYLCASSLSGQGYEQYFGPGTRLTVT.